This TCR beta chain was documented in a study of high-grade serous ovarian cancer treatment subgroups. Study-wide background: Mean per sample: around 14,000 reads, about 6,900 unique TCR beta rearrangements. Study-wide findings and caveats: Repertoire similarity ranged about 0.11 to 0.8 between tumors of one patient. Without spatial data, bulk sequencing limits insight into HGSC tumor diversity. Repertoire analysis covered CDR3 alone, not CDR1 or CDR2.

This clone was seen just once. Its antigen remains unknown. Tumor samples were obtained before definitive surgery or chemotherapy. TCRdb's copy holds only in-frame clones and misses some; the assay was immunoSEQ multiplex PCR. The data show about 11,000 clones, with roughly four fifths seen just once and about 6.1% held by the top ten. J lost 6 bases, V lost 6 bases, and 11 bases had no gene match. The germline V gene has CDR1 MNHEY and CDR2 SVGAGI. There are 15 residues in the CDR3. The V gene is TRBV6-5, the J gene TRBJ1-1; 9 nucleotides agree with TRBD1. The clonotype was recovered from a human donor with high-grade serous ovarian cancer. The material sequenced was tumor tissue. CDR3 bases: TGTGCCAGCAGAATCAACCGGGACAGGGTGGCTGAAGCTTTCTTT. Translated: CASRINRDRVAEAFF.